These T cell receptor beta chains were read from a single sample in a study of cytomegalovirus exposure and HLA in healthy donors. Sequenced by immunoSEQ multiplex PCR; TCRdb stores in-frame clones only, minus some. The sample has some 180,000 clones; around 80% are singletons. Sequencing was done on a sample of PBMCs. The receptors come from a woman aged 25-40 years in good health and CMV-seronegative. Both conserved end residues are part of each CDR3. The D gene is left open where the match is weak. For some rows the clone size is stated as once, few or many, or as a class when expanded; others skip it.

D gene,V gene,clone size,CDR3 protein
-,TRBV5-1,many,CASKGDAEKLFF
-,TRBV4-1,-,CASSPSSGTDTQYF
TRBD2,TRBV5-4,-,CASSLELAGIDYEQYF
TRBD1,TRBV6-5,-,CASNRDRGRGQYF
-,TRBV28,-,CASSGNTIYF
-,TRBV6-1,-,CASTTQGRETQYF
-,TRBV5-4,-,CASSSPRGRDEQFF
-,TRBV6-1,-,CASSGGTNQPQHF
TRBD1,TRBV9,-,CASSPRQGMTNEKLFF
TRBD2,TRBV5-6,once,CASSRTSGAPYTQYF
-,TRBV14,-,CASSRSLASSYEQYF
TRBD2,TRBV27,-,CASSPQGAGGRGEQFF
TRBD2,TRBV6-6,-,CASSTGTSSYEQYF
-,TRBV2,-,CASAGSGANVLTF
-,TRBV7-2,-,CASSLVLPGGPLGTEAFF
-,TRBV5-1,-,CASSGQNYGYTF
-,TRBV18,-,CASSPRSGATYEQYF
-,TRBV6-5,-,CASTRSYTGELFF
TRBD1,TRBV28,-,CASRLTGPRNTGELFF
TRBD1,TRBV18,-,CASSPPTGEYSPLHF
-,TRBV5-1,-,CASRPDAGGSIYF
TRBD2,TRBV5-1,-,CASSLSGVVGGANVLTF
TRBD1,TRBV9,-,CASSAQTGDTGETQYF
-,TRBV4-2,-,CASSQVVTQGNNEQFF
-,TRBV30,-,CAWTVGLLPSYEQYF
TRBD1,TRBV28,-,CASSDNRDRVLTNEKLFF
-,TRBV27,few,CASSLSGGYGYTF
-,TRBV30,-,CAWSVRGAGSYEQYF
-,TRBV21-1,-,CASSKGNDVGPKYF
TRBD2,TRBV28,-,CASSTWGSGEKAQYF
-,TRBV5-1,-,CASSLEANSEEQYF
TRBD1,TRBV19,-,CASQQGNNEQFF
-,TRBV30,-,CARDSGTDTQYF
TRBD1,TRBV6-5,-,CASSPDRGRSYEQYF
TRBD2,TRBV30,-,CAWSVRGGVYNEQFF
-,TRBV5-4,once,CASSLPGDSKTQYF
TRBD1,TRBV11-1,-,CASSWDRDEQFF
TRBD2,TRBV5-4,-,CASSHDSPSGRTYTDTQYF
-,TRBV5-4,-,CASMKSRGDEQYF
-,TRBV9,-,CASSPGNVRYEQYF
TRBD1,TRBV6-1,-,CASIRDRYEQYF
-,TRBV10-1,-,CASSMGARGYTF
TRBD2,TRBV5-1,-,CASSPGLAAQETQYF
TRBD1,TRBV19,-,CASSMAGTGVGELFF
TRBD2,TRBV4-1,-,CASSRLLLAGGITGELFF
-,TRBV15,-,CATSREVGQPRFGAFF
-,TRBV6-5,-,CASSYSREVTYEQYF
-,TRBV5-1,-,CASSLGQGNIQHF
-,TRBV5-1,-,CASSLGRGEPQHF
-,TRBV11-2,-,CASSSDPDKYSGNTIYF
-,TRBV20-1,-,CSAREGGALHF
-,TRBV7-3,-,CASSLSRAETQYF
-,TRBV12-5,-,CASGRAGGRQPQHF
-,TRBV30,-,CAWSGGLGEVETQYF
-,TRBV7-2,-,CASSPYGVWQPQHF
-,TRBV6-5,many,CASSLDRSNTEAFF
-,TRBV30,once,CAWRGVLTGNTIYF
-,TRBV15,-,CATTTDSFYNEQFF
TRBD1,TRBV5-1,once,CASSLTGGNTGELFF
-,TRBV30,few,CAWSYQGTEAFF